This T cell receptor beta chain appears in the sequencing data of a study of blood T cell repertoires in COVID-19. About the research overall: COVID-19 samples from acute and convalescent phases originated in the United States, Italy and Spain. The cDNA or gDNA used as material had been derived from T cells, B-cell-depleted T cells, or PBMCs.

Per the original methods: Amplification of reference gene primers provided the estimated nucleated cell counts. Profiled with immunoSEQ multiplex PCR; TCRdb holds only in-frame clones, not every one. The DNA gave D and trimming, while V, J and clone size come from that table. Of tens of thousands of clones in the sample, 88% were seen once. This clone was found a few times. The CDR3 covers 15 residues. The germline V and J ends were trimmed by 4 bases and 0 bases, with 10 bases remaining between them. Germline V gene lookup returns CDR1 MNHEY and CDR2 SMNVEV (reference sequence). This chain uses TRBV27 with TRBJ1-5; tentatively, D is TRBD1 (6 bases). This TCR came from a human donor in a cohort sampled during active COVID-19. The specimen was peripheral blood. The CDR3 bases are TGTGCCAGCAGTTCCGGGACAACTAGCAATCAGCCCCAGCATTTT. It is translated as CASSSGTTSNQPQHF.